A single sample gave rise to the 9 T cell receptor beta chains below, sequenced in a study of cytomegalovirus exposure and HLA in healthy donors. 60 Vbeta and 13 Jbeta primers were used in PCR. This table comes from immunoSEQ multiplex PCR, and its TCRdb copy is limited to in-frame clones, with some not included. The sample records 95,000 to 100,000 clones, over 60% being singletons. Sequencing was carried out using PBMCs. These receptors were obtained from a man aged 55 to 69 in good health and CMV-seropositive.

The CDR3 bases are TGTGCCATCACCGCGATGCTTGGTTCACCCCTCCACTTT. This sequence encodes CAITAMLGSPLHF. The chain uses TRBV10-3 and TRBJ1-6; D is unclear. Trimming shortened V by 7 bases and J by 9 bases, and 13 bases separated the two germline ends. CDR3 length: 13 amino acids. CDR1 and CDR2 from the germline V gene are ENHRY and SYGVKD.

CDR3 in DNA: TGCGCCAGCAGTCAATTTGGGCCGGGGGACAGGGCGAATCAACAGCCCCAGCATTTT. Its translation: CASSQFGPGDRANQQPQHF. The chain combines TRBV23-1 with TRBJ1-5, with 9 bases identical to TRBD1. TRBV23-1 is treated as an ORF (open reading frame) with a function not yet certain. The CDR3 runs to 19 residues. The J segment lost 7 bases and the V segment lost 1 base, leaving 17 bases of the junction unmatched.

V is TRBV10-2 and J is TRBJ1-4; 7 nucleotides agree with TRBD1. Germline values: CDR1 WSHSY, CDR2 SAAADI. This CDR3 contains 14 residues. Trimming removed 4 bases from V and 8 bases from J; junction bases left unmatched: 7. The chain's CDR3 is CASSAGQLKEKLFF. As DNA, the CDR3 is TGCGCCAGCAGTGCGGGACAGTTGAAGGAAAAACTGTTTTTT.

The chain employs TRBV5-1 and TRBJ2-1, with D hard to call. CDR3 length equals 14 residues. Germline CDR1 and CDR2: SGHRS and YFSETQ. V was cut by 0 bases and J by 4 bases, with 8 bases left in between. CDR3: CASSLGQKYNEQFF. In nucleotides, the CDR3 is TGCGCCAGCAGCTTGGGACAAAAGTACAATGAGCAGTTCTTC.

V and J are TRBV6-1 and TRBJ1-5; D is ambiguous. Looked up from germline, CDR1 is MNHNS and CDR2 is SASEGT. The CDR3 runs 14 residues. V was trimmed by 6 bases and J by 0 bases, leaving 9 bases between them. CDR3 in DNA: TGTGCCAGCAGCCAGGCCCATAGCAATCAGCCCCAGCATTTT. Protein product: CASSQAHSNQPQHF.

The rearrangement uses TRBV6-5 and TRBJ1-4, with D unresolved. The germline V gene has CDR1 MNHEY and CDR2 SVGAGI. V lost 2 bases to trimming and J lost 8 bases, with 12 bases between them. CDR3 length equals 14 residues. CDR3 in amino acids: CASSYGRVGEKLFF. The CDR3 bases are TGTGCCAGCAGTTACGGGAGGGTAGGGGAAAAACTGTTTTTT.

CDR3 amino acids: CASSESGRRRAFF. For the CDR3, the DNA is TGTGCCAGCAGTGAATCGGGGAGGCGGCGAGCTTTCTTT. The chain has TRBV25-1 and TRBJ1-1; D gene uncertain. V was shortened by 1 base and J by 10 bases, with 13 bases between the two germline ends. This CDR3 region has 13 residues. The germline gives CDR1 MGHDK, CDR2 SYGVNS.

In this sample, this clone turned up once. V and J are TRBV18 and TRBJ1-5, with 11 bases matching TRBD1. CDR3 length equals 17 residues. Germline lookup yields CDR1 KGHSH and CDR2 LQKENI. With V trimmed by 0 bases and J by 7 bases, 8 bases remained unmatched. This CDR3 is CASSPPGQGVGKQPQHF. DNA of the CDR3: TGTGCCAGCTCACCACCGGGACAGGGGGTCGGGAAGCAGCCCCAGCATTTT.

This clone was seen once. This sequence joins TRBV27 and TRBJ1-2, with 9 bases matching TRBD1. This CDR3 comprises 17 residues. V lost 0 bases to trimming and J lost 5 bases; unmatched junction nucleotides: 10. CDR1 MNHEY and CDR2 SMNVEV come from the germline V gene (reference sequence). The CDR3 DNA is TGTGCCAGCAGTTTATCCGGGACAGGGATCATACGGTATGGCTACACCTTC. As protein: CASSLSGTGIIRYGYTF.